Listed below are T cell receptor beta chains from one sample, sequenced in a study of blood T cell repertoires in COVID-19. Libraries were prepared by immunoSEQ multiplex PCR; TCRdb keeps only in-frame clonotypes and omits some of them. The sample includes roughly 85,000 clones, roughly 85% of them seen just once. Material for sequencing was peripheral blood. The source of these receptors is a man aged 45-65 years with active or convalescent COVID-19. Each CDR3 is given with its conserved first and last residue. Fields, in order: clone size, D gene, V gene, J gene, CDR3 DNA, CDR3 protein. A D gene is named only where the DNA matches it firmly. A row's size may be missing; if present it is once, few, many or a size class.

few	TRBD1	TRBV6-6	TRBJ2-6	TGTGCCAGCAGGCGACCGGGACAGGGACCGCTCGGGGCCAACGTCCTGACTTTC	CASRRPGQGPLGANVLTF
.	TRBD2	TRBV27	TRBJ2-5	TGTGCCAGCCATAGCGGGGCTTGGGAGGCCCAGTACTTC	CASHSGAWEAQYF
.	.	TRBV4-3	TRBJ2-1	TGCGCCAGCAGCCAGAGGGCGGTCCGGAGTGAGCAGTTCTTC	CASSQRAVRSEQFF
once	.	TRBV27	TRBJ2-7	TGTGCCAGCAGTTTATCGGTGACAGCCTACGAGCAGTACTTC	CASSLSVTAYEQYF
.	.	TRBV5-1	TRBJ1-2	TGCGCCAGCAGCTTGATGGGCAGGGGATATGGCTACACCTTC	CASSLMGRGYGYTF
.	.	TRBV18	TRBJ2-1	TGTGCCAGCTCACCTAACAGGGTAAATGAGCAGTTCTTC	CASSPNRVNEQFF
.	TRBD1	TRBV19	TRBJ1-6	TGTGCCAGTAGTCCCGGGACAGGGGGCCATTCACCCCTCCACTTT	CASSPGTGGHSPLHF
.	TRBD1	TRBV6-2/TRBV6-3	TRBJ1-2	TGTGCCAGCACTTACGCCGGGACAGGGGGCCGAGGCTACACCTTC	CASTYAGTGGRGYTF
.	TRBD1	TRBV18	TRBJ2-5	TGTGCCAGCTCACCCGAAACAGGGGGAGAGACCCAGTACTTC	CASSPETGGETQYF
once	.	TRBV6-2/TRBV6-3	TRBJ2-1	TGTGCCAGCAGTTACCCTAGACGGTTAAGGGGGGGCAATGAGCAGTTCTTC	CASSYPRRLRGGNEQFF
.	.	TRBV24-1	TRBJ2-3	TGTGCCACCAGTGATTCACCGCAGACAGATACGCAGTATTTT	CATSDSPQTDTQYF
.	TRBD1	TRBV5-4	TRBJ2-5	TGTGCCAGCAGCTTTGACAGGGGCAGACCAGAGACCCAGTACTTC	CASSFDRGRPETQYF
.	.	TRBV2	TRBJ1-3	TGTGCCAGCACTAACGAAGGGGTTTCTGGAAACACCATATATTTT	CASTNEGVSGNTIYF
.	.	TRBV14	TRBJ1-4	TGTGCCAGCAGCCAAGCCAACTACGGGGTTGCAACTAATGAAAAACTGTTTTTT	CASSQANYGVATNEKLFF
few	TRBD2	TRBV5-8	TRBJ2-2	TGTGCCAGCAGCTTGCTTAGCGGGGGGTTTCGGACCGGGGAGCTGTTTTTT	CASSLLSGGFRTGELFF
.	.	TRBV12-5	TRBJ2-1	TGTGCTAGTGGAAGACAGGCAAATTACAATGAGCAGTTCTTC	CASGRQANYNEQFF
.	TRBD1	TRBV30	TRBJ1-2	TGTGCCTGGAGTTGGGGACAGGGAGGCGGACATTATGGCTACACCTTC	CAWSWGQGGGHYGYTF
.	.	TRBV30	TRBJ2-7	TGTGCCTGGACCAAACAGTACGAGCAGTACTTC	CAWTKQYEQYF
.	.	TRBV30	TRBJ2-7	TGTGCCTGGAGTGTACTCAGAAGACAGCCCTACGAGCAGTACTTC	CAWSVLRRQPYEQYF
.	.	TRBV28	TRBJ1-6	TGTGCCAGCAGCACGGAATCAGGGGACCATTCACCCCTCCACTTT	CASSTESGDHSPLHF
.	TRBD1	TRBV5-6	TRBJ1-3	TGTGCCAGCAGCCTGCGGACAGGGGCCTCTGGAAACACCATATATTTT	CASSLRTGASGNTIYF
.	TRBD2	TRBV19	TRBJ2-2	TGTGCCAGTGGCGGGACTAGCCAAACCAGGGAGCTGTTTTTT	CASGGTSQTRELFF
.	TRBD1	TRBV6-2/TRBV6-3	TRBJ1-1	TGTGCCAGCAGTTGGGGAAGGACAGGGGTAAGAACTGAAGCTTTCTTT	CASSWGRTGVRTEAFF
.	TRBD1	TRBV2	TRBJ2-4	TGTGCCAGCAGCTGGGACAGGGAAATGAACATTCAGTACTTC	CASSWDREMNIQYF
.	TRBD1	TRBV7-8	TRBJ1-2	TGTGCCAGCAGCCACAGAGGACAGGTGGCGATCTATGGCTACACCTTC	CASSHRGQVAIYGYTF
.	.	TRBV2	TRBJ1-4	TGTGCCAGCAGTACCCGGGACAATAATGAAAAACTGTTTTTT	CASSTRDNNEKLFF
.	.	TRBV2	TRBJ2-3	TGTGCCAGAAGACAGGTCACAGATACGCAGTATTTT	CARRQVTDTQYF
.	TRBD1	TRBV6-5	TRBJ2-2	TGTGCCAGCAGCAGGGACAGGGATAACACCGGGGAGCTGTTTTTT	CASSRDRDNTGELFF
.	.	TRBV27	TRBJ1-1	TGTGCCAGCAGTTTAGCGAGGAACACTGAAGCTTTCTTT	CASSLARNTEAFF
.	.	TRBV6-5	TRBJ1-3	TGTGCCAGCAGGCGGGGACGGCACACTGGAAACACCATATATTTT	CASRRGRHTGNTIYF
.	TRBD1	TRBV7-2	TRBJ1-2	TGTGCCAGCAGCTTAGTACCCCCCCGGACAGGGGGCGAAAGTGGCTACACCTTC	CASSLVPPRTGGESGYTF
.	.	TRBV5-1	TRBJ1-5	TGCGCCAGCAGCTTGGGACACGGCAATCAGCCCCAGCATTTT	CASSLGHGNQPQHF
.	TRBD1	TRBV18	TRBJ1-1	TGTGCCAGCTCATGGACAGAGACAGGGGTGAACACTGAAGCTTTCTTT	CASSWTETGVNTEAFF
.	.	TRBV14	TRBJ1-3	TGTGCCAGCAGCCAAGATCTTGCTTCGACAGCCGGAAACACCATATATTTT	CASSQDLASTAGNTIYF
.	TRBD2	TRBV11-2	TRBJ2-3	TGTGCCAGCAGCTTACGTTTGAGTTCGGGAGGGAGCACAGATACGCAGTATTTT	CASSLRLSSGGSTDTQYF
.	.	TRBV19	TRBJ1-6	TGTGCCAGTAGTCCAGTGGAGACTTCACCCCTCCACTTT	CASSPVETSPLHF
.	TRBD1	TRBV7-2	TRBJ2-5	TGTGCCAGCAGCGGGACAGGGGGCCAAGAGACCCAGTACTTC	CASSGTGGQETQYF
once	.	TRBV28	TRBJ1-2	TGTGCCAGCACTACAGCCGGGACGGGGGACTATGGCTACACCTTC	CASTTAGTGDYGYTF
.	TRBD1	TRBV15	TRBJ2-3	TGTGCCACCAGCAGAAGTACGACAGGGCCAGATACGCAGTATTTT	CATSRSTTGPDTQYF
.	TRBD1	TRBV19	TRBJ1-6	TGTGCCAGTAGTTCCCAGGACAGGGGGCGTTCACCCCTCCACTTT	CASSSQDRGRSPLHF
.	.	TRBV24-1	TRBJ1-3	TGTGCCACCAGTAAACAGCGGCCGAGGGTATCTGGAAACACCATATATTTT	CATSKQRPRVSGNTIYF
once	.	TRBV24-1	TRBJ2-2	TGTGCCACCAGTGCTGCAGATACGAACACCGGGGAGCTGTTTTTT	CATSAADTNTGELFF
.	TRBD2	TRBV19	TRBJ2-1	TGTGCCAGTAGTACGACTAGCGGGGGCCACAATGAGCAGTTCTTC	CASSTTSGGHNEQFF
.	TRBD1	TRBV27	TRBJ2-5	TGTGCCAGCAGTCCAAGGGACAGGGAGGGGCAAGAGACCCAGTACTTC	CASSPRDREGQETQYF
.	TRBD1	TRBV7-2	TRBJ2-2	TGTGCCAGCAGCTTGTACAGGGGAAGAACCGGGGAGCTGTTTTTT	CASSLYRGRTGELFF
once	.	TRBV7-7	TRBJ2-1	TGTGCCAGCAGCCCCGGCCGACAGAGCTCCTACAATGAGCAGTTCTTC	CASSPGRQSSYNEQFF
.	.	TRBV7-2	TRBJ2-2	TGTGCCAGCAGCTTGCAGCGGAACACCGGGGAGCTGTTTTTT	CASSLQRNTGELFF
.	.	TRBV20-1	TRBJ1-4	TGCAGTGCTAGCCGGGTCCAAGGACTGTTTTTT	CSASRVQGLFF
.	TRBD1	TRBV10-2	TRBJ1-5	TGCGCCAGCAGTGAGAACAGGGGGCGCTTTGATCAGCCCCAGCATTTT	CASSENRGRFDQPQHF
.	TRBD2	TRBV6-1	TRBJ2-3	TGTGCCAGCAGTGAACTAGTACGGACCCGCGGGGGGGATACGCAGTATTTT	CASSELVRTRGGDTQYF
.	.	TRBV5-4	TRBJ2-7	TGTGCCAGCAGCAAGCAGGCAGGCCCCTCCTACGAGCAGTACTTC	CASSKQAGPSYEQYF